Sequencing of this T cell receptor beta chain was carried out in a study of blood T cell repertoires in COVID-19. A few counts support this clone. The CDR3 consists of 17 residues. The germline V gene has CDR1 MNHEY and CDR2 SMNVEV (reference sequence). The germline V and J ends were trimmed by 5 bases and 0 bases, with 14 bases remaining between them. Repertoires were generated with immunoSEQ multiplex PCR, while TCRdb's copy carries only in-frame clones and drops some. The sample shows roughly 50,000 clones, about three quarters of them seen only once. This chain uses TRBV27 with TRBJ1-6; D not certain. Sequencing was done on a sample of peripheral blood. This TCR was sampled from a human donor with active or convalescent COVID-19. The donor label of this sample is uncertain. DNA for the CDR3: TGTGCCAGCAGTCCGGGGTCCTCGGGCTCCTATAATTCACCCCTCCACTTT. Translated: CASSPGSSGSYNSPLHF.